Listed below are T cell receptor beta chains from one sample, sequenced in a study of shared clonotypes between healthy human individuals. Generated by immunoSEQ multiplex PCR, the TCRdb table keeps only in-frame clones and is missing some. The sample shows 800,000 to 1,200,000 clones, about 80% of them seen only once. The sample consisted of memory CD4+ T cells from PBMCs. These TCRs come from a man aged 18 to 30 in good health. Some clones in this sample may be carry-over from other donors' samples. Both conserved end residues are part of each CDR3. A D gene is named only where the DNA matches it firmly. Size is omitted from some rows. Given values are once, few, many or a class for expanded clones.

TRBJ1-3,TRBV30,.,.,CAWSTSFSGNTIYF
TRBJ2-5,TRBV25-1,.,TRBD2,CASSDQLGGVMETQYF
TRBJ2-3,TRBV5-1,.,.,CASSLPDSYLTDTQYF
TRBJ1-2,TRBV30,few,.,CAAGVYGYTF
TRBJ2-6,TRBV5-1,.,.,CASLPGRVLSGANVLTF
TRBJ1-5,TRBV28,.,.,CASSPPVTNQPQHF
TRBJ2-5,TRBV5-1,many,.,CASSLAGGGGETQYF
TRBJ2-1,TRBV13,.,TRBD2,CASSLRSGRGNEQFF
TRBJ1-4,TRBV28,.,TRBD1,CAGGTGNEKLFF
TRBJ1-5,TRBV6-5,many,.,CASRPGRNPNQPQHF